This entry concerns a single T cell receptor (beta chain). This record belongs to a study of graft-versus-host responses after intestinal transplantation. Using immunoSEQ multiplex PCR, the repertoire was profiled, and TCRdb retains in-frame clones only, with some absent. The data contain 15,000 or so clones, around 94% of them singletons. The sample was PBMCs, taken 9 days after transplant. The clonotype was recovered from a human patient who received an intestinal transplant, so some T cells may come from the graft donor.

This CDR3 reads CASRETGELFF. Here the CDR3 DNA reads TGTGCCAGCAGGGAGACCGGGGAGCTGTTTTTT. The chain joins TRBV6-5 to TRBJ2-2; unclear D gene. The CDR3 runs to 11 residues. V shed 6 bases and J shed 5 bases, with 4 bases lying between them. Germline CDR1 reads MNHEY; CDR2 reads SVGAGI.